The rows below give T cell receptor beta chains drawn from one sample of a study of shared clonotypes between healthy human individuals. This table comes from immunoSEQ multiplex PCR, and its TCRdb copy is limited to in-frame clones, with some not included. The sample consists of around 1.1 million clones, 70% to 80% of them appearing once. Sequencing was carried out using memory CD4+ T cells from PBMCs. The origin of the receptors is a man between 18 and 29 years old in good health. Some clones in this sample may be carry-over from other donors' samples. Each CDR3 is given with its conserved first and last residue. The D gene is left open where the match is weak. Clone size is stated in some rows and not others, as once, few, many or a class when expanded.

>-|TRBJ1-2|TRBD1|TRBV29-1
CSTTLGTGGGFGYTF
TGCAGCACCACCCTAGGGACAGGGGGCGGTTTCGGCTACACCTTC
>few|TRBJ1-1|-|TRBV6-1
CASIRPHSGTEAFF
TGTGCCAGCATTCGCCCGCACTCGGGCACTGAAGCTTTCTTT
>-|TRBJ2-1|TRBD1|TRBV5-1
CASSPPIGTARSGNEQFF
TGCGCCAGCAGCCCGCCGATTGGGACAGCAAGGAGTGGGAATGAGCAGTTCTTC
>-|TRBJ2-1|TRBD1|TRBV7-2
CASSQDRGSYNEQFF
TGTGCCAGCAGCCAGGACAGGGGCTCCTACAATGAGCAGTTCTTC
>-|TRBJ2-7|TRBD1|TRBV9
CASSARTGASEQYF
TGTGCCAGCAGCGCCCGGACAGGGGCAAGCGAGCAGTACTTC
>-|TRBJ1-2|-|TRBV25-1
CASSEETGFGYTF
TGTGCCAGCAGTGAGGAAACAGGGTTTGGCTACACCTTC
>few|TRBJ1-2|-|TRBV6-6
CAGARDSANYGYTF
TGTGCCGGGGCCAGGGATTCAGCTAACTATGGCTACACCTTC
>-|TRBJ2-7|-|TRBV27
CASAVTSAYEQYF
TGTGCCAGCGCGGTCACCAGCGCCTACGAGCAGTACTTC
>-|TRBJ1-2|-|TRBV7-6
CASSLGPLYGYTF
TGTGCCAGCAGCTTAGGTCCCCTCTATGGCTACACCTTC
>few|TRBJ1-4|-|TRBV19
CASSIGFRTKLFF
TGTGCCAGTAGTATCGGGTTCAGGACAAAACTGTTTTTT
>-|TRBJ1-2|-|TRBV18
CASSTNRVGYGYTF
TGTGCCAGCTCAACAAACAGGGTTGGCTATGGCTACACCTTC
>few|TRBJ1-1|-|TRBV7-3
CASSSQANTEAFF
TGTGCCAGCAGCTCACAGGCGAACACTGAAGCTTTCTTT
>-|TRBJ2-5|TRBD1|TRBV5-1
CASGRGQQETQYF
TGCGCCAGCGGAAGGGGGCAGCAAGAGACCCAGTACTTC
>-|TRBJ2-5|-|TRBV15
CATSRPSSTEDDQETQYF
TGTGCCACCAGCAGACCCTCCTCGACAGAAGACGATCAAGAGACCCAGTACTTC
>many|TRBJ1-5|-|TRBV28
CASIPGGYGYSNQPQHF
TGTGCCAGCATTCCGGGGGGTTACGGATATAGCAATCAGCCCCAGCATTTT
>few|TRBJ1-1|-|TRBV5-8
CASSLEPGTEAFF
TGTGCCAGCAGCCTCGAGCCAGGGACTGAAGCTTTCTTT
>-|TRBJ1-3|TRBD1|TRBV5-8
CASSIGQATSGNTIYF
TGTGCCAGCAGCATCGGACAGGCCACCTCTGGAAACACCATATATTTT
>-|TRBJ1-1|-|TRBV5-6
CASSLAFARDTEAFF
TGTGCCAGCAGCTTGGCGTTTGCCCGAGACACTGAAGCTTTCTTT
>-|TRBJ1-1|-|TRBV7-8
CASSPRNTEAFF
TGTGCCAGCAGCCCGCGGAACACTGAAGCTTTCTTT
>-|TRBJ1-5|-|TRBV4-2
CASSQVGELGPQHF
TGTGCCAGCAGCCAAGTGGGCGAGCTGGGGCCCCAGCATTTT
>once|TRBJ1-2|-|TRBV7-9
CASSLGDGGTHGYTF
TGTGCCAGCAGCTTAGGTGACGGGGGTACCCATGGCTACACCTTC
>-|TRBJ2-5|TRBD2|TRBV5-8
CASSQGTSGSPETQYF
TGTGCCAGCAGCCAAGGGACTAGCGGGAGCCCGGAGACCCAGTACTTC
>-|TRBJ2-7|TRBD2|TRBV6-1
CASTNSGRPPYEQYF
TGTGCCAGCACCAATAGCGGGAGGCCCCCCTACGAGCAGTACTTC
>once|TRBJ1-4|TRBD1|TRBV7-9
CASSSMGQFATNEKLFF
TGTGCCAGCAGCTCTATGGGACAGTTTGCAACTAATGAAAAACTGTTTTTT
>few|TRBJ2-3|TRBD2|TRBV7-3
CASSLAGASTDTQYF
TGTGCCAGCAGCTTGGCGGGAGCTAGCACAGATACGCAGTATTTT
>-|TRBJ2-3|-|TRBV7-2
CASSSGTPRTDTQYF
TGTGCCAGCAGCTCCGGGACCCCGCGCACAGATACGCAGTATTTT
>-|TRBJ1-2|-|TRBV30
CAWSVYYGYTF
TGTGCCTGGAGTGTTTACTATGGCTACACCTTC
>-|TRBJ2-2|TRBD2|TRBV5-1
CASSSGTSGRSGELFF
TGCGCCAGCAGCTCTGGGACTAGCGGGAGATCCGGGGAGCTGTTTTTT
>-|TRBJ2-7|-|TRBV27
CASFTRQVGGEQYF
TGTGCCAGCTTCACAAGGCAGGTCGGGGGCGAGCAGTACTTC
>-|TRBJ2-5|TRBD2|TRBV28
CASSSTSSGLETQYF
TGTGCCAGCAGCTCTACCTCTAGCGGCCTAGAGACCCAGTACTTC
>-|TRBJ1-1|-|TRBV28
CASSAPRVFMNTEAFF
TGTGCCAGCAGCGCTCCTAGGGTGTTCATGAACACTGAAGCTTTCTTT
>-|TRBJ2-6|-|TRBV7-2
CASSGRESGANVLTF
TGTGCCAGCAGCGGCAGGGAATCTGGGGCCAACGTCCTGACTTTC
>-|TRBJ1-1|-|TRBV27
CASSFTGSTTEAFF
TGTGCCAGCAGTTTTACAGGGAGTACCACTGAAGCTTTCTTT
>-|TRBJ1-1|-|TRBV6-6
CASSYTGTMNTEAFF
TGTGCCAGCAGTTATACAGGGACCATGAACACTGAAGCTTTCTTT
>-|TRBJ1-2|-|TRBV5-6
CATSVGSNYGYTF
TGTGCCACCTCCGTGGGCAGTAACTATGGCTACACCTTC
>-|TRBJ2-3|TRBD2|TRBV28
CASTVTSGRPDTQYF
TGTGCCAGCACCGTGACTAGCGGGAGGCCAGATACGCAGTATTTT
>once|TRBJ1-5|-|TRBV7-8
CASSLSWGDQPQHF
TGTGCCAGCAGCCTCTCTTGGGGAGATCAGCCCCAGCATTTT
>-|TRBJ1-2|-|TRBV9
CASTNREGVGYTF
TGTGCCAGCACGAACAGGGAGGGGGTTGGCTACACCTTC
>-|TRBJ2-7|-|TRBV28
CASSSLTEAYEQYF
TGTGCCAGCAGTTCCCTGACGGAGGCCTACGAGCAGTACTTC
>-|TRBJ1-1|-|TRBV7-3
CASSLTQPSEAFF
TGTGCCAGCAGCTTAACGCAACCCTCTGAAGCTTTCTTT
>-|TRBJ2-7|-|TRBV7-9
CAGGISSSYEQYF
TGTGCCGGAGGCATTTCCAGCTCCTACGAGCAGTACTTC
>-|TRBJ2-7|TRBD1|TRBV2
CASSGTGVREQYF
TGTGCCAGCAGCGGGACAGGGGTCAGGGAGCAGTACTTC
>-|TRBJ2-3|TRBD2|TRBV29-1
CSVGPLAGRRTDTQYF
TGCAGCGTTGGGCCTCTAGCGGGGAGACGCACAGATACGCAGTATTTT
>-|TRBJ1-2|TRBD1|TRBV2
CASRGQGSNYGYTF
TGTGCCAGCAGGGGACAGGGCTCTAACTATGGCTACACCTTC
>few|TRBJ1-5|TRBD1|TRBV2
CASSAKSFGTGFNQPQHF
TGTGCCAGCAGCGCCAAATCGTTTGGGACAGGGTTTAATCAGCCCCAGCATTTT
>-|TRBJ1-2|TRBD1|TRBV19
CASSIGDRDSTF
TGTGCCAGTAGTATCGGGGACAGGGACTCCACCTTC
>-|TRBJ2-3|-|TRBV30
CAWSVGTVTDTQYF
TGTGCCTGGAGTGTAGGGACTGTCACAGATACGCAGTATTTT
>few|TRBJ2-3|TRBD1|TRBV28
CASSFPPRWQGGTDTQYF
TGTGCCAGCAGTTTTCCCCCTCGGTGGCAGGGGGGCACAGATACGCAGTATTTT
>once|TRBJ1-4|-|TRBV27
CASSLGRGYEKLFF
TGTGCCAGCAGTTTGGGCAGGGGTTATGAAAAACTGTTTTTT